The 5 T cell receptor beta chains given below trace back to one sample, sequenced in a study of blood T cell repertoires in COVID-19. Clones were read by immunoSEQ multiplex PCR, and TCRdb kept only the in-frame ones, dropping some. Found here are about 130,000 clones, around 89% of them singletons; the top ten hold roughly 4%. Source material: peripheral blood. The receptors derive from a man in his sixties with COVID-19, enrolled during active disease.

The chain employs TRBV2 and TRBJ2-1; 7 bases map to TRBD2. The CDR3 has 15 amino acids. The germline V gene has CDR1 SNHLY and CDR2 FYNNEI. V trimming: 1 base; J trimming: 1 base; junction bases outside the gene matches: 1. The CDR3 coding sequence is TGTGCCAGCAGTGAAGGCGGGGGATCCTACAATGAGCAGTTCTTC. It codes for CASSEGGGSYNEQFF.

The chain has TRBV27 and TRBJ1-1; D perhaps matches TRBD1 (5 bases). With 6 bases removed from V and 8 bases from J, the gap between germline ends came to 16 bases. This CDR3 is built from 13 residues. CDR1 is MNHEY and CDR2 is SMNVEV in the germline V gene (reference sequence). The CDR3 coding sequence is TGTGCCAGCAGGGCACCTGTCGGGGGGGAAGCTTTCTTT. Residues: CASRAPVGGEAFF.

This chain connects TRBV21-1 to TRBJ2-7; the table assigns TRBD2, which was not confirmed against the DNA. TRBV21-1 is classified as a pseudogene. The CDR3 sequence is 16 residues long. Here the CDR3 reads CASSKRVGLACYEQYF. In DNA, the CDR3 is TGTGCCAGCAGCAAACGCGTGGGACTAGCTTGCTACGAGCAGTACTTC.

The rearrangement links TRBV6-2 or TRBV6-3 to TRBJ2-5; no firm D call. Germline V lookup: CDR1 MNHEY, CDR2 SVGEGT. This CDR3 is built from 11 residues. The germline V and J ends were trimmed by 6 bases and 3 bases, with 5 bases remaining between them. The CDR3 sequence: CASSLKETQYF. CDR3 DNA: TGTGCCAGCAGCTTAAAAGAGACCCAGTACTTC.

CDR3: CASSGLLNTEAFF. Here the CDR3 DNA reads TGTGCCAGTAGTGGACTCTTGAACACTGAAGCTTTCTTT. The chain has TRBV19 and TRBJ1-1; D gene ambiguous. The V and J ends lost 5 bases and 0 bases respectively, with 7 bases between them. CDR1 LNHDA and CDR2 SQIVND come from the germline V gene (reference sequence). There are 13 residues in the CDR3.